Below, 18 T cell receptor beta chains from the same sample are listed, as sequenced in a study of T cells in Graves' hyperthyroidism and ophthalmopathy. RNA transcripts gave rise to amplified TCR beta CDR3 regions. The HTBI primer set drove a first-round RT-PCR of the TCR CDR3. From the multiplex PCR reads, TCRdb called clonotypes with MiXCR, one entry per CDR3 protein. The sample consists of approximately 610,000 distinct CDR3 sequences, approximately 15% of them appearing once. The sequenced sample was blood. The source is a woman in her thirties or forties with Graves' ophthalmopathy.

This chain joins TRBV11-3 and TRBJ2-2; D remains ambiguous. Germline V lookup: CDR1 SGHNT, CDR2 YENEEA. The CDR3 runs to 15 residues. V shed 6 bases and J shed 4 bases, with 15 bases lying between them. The CDR3 here is CASRLNPAGTGELFF. The CDR3, as DNA: TGTGCCAGCAGGCTCAATCCTGCCGGCACCGGGGAGCTGTTTTTT.

This clonotype was counted at least ten times. This chain uses TRBV10-3 with TRBJ2-1; possibly TRBD2 for D (6 bases). The CDR3 contains 11 residues. Germline values: CDR1 ENHRY, CDR2 SYGVKD. Trimming took off 3 bases at V and 10 bases at J, with 7 bases between the two ends. In nucleotides, the CDR3 is TGTGCCATCAGTGAACTAGCCGAGCAGTTCTTC. Translating it yields CAISELAEQFF.

This clonotype was found many times. This chain joins TRBV10-3 and TRBJ2-2, with 9 nucleotides matching TRBD1. Germline values: CDR1 ENHRY, CDR2 SYGVKD. The CDR3 extends over 17 amino acids. Germline trimming cut 8 bases from V and 5 bases from J; bases unmatched to any gene: 15. The CDR3 sequence is CAIAGAGTGLFTGELFF. The CDR3 DNA reads TGTGCCATCGCCGGAGCCGGGACAGGGCTTTTTACCGGGGAGCTGTTTTTT.

The rearrangement uses TRBV2 and TRBJ2-3, with a possible D match to TRBD2 (6 bases). Per germline, CDR1 SNHLY and CDR2 FYNNEI. The length of the CDR3 is 13 residues. V was trimmed by 2 bases and J by 4 bases, leaving 7 bases between them. The DNA for the CDR3 is TGTGCCAGCAGTGAACAGCGGGCAGATACGCAGTATTTT. Residues: CASSEQRADTQYF.

This clonotype appeared many times. This chain connects TRBV12-3 or TRBV12-4 to TRBJ1-5; D unclear. V shed 3 bases and J shed 4 bases, with 22 bases lying between them. The CDR3 has 18 residues. DNA for the CDR3: TGTGCCAGCAGTTTTGATCACGGTGTCAGAGTGGGGAATCAGCCCCAGCATTTT. This codes for CASSFDHGVRVGNQPQHF.

This clonotype was observed at least ten times. This chain connects TRBV19 to TRBJ2-5; 10 bases align to TRBD2. V dropped 5 bases and J dropped 1; count of bases not matched to a gene: 7. The CDR3 is made up of 16 amino acids. CDR1 and CDR2 from the germline V gene are LNHDA and SQIVND (reference sequence). The chain's CDR3 is CASSQGSGRLQETQYF. The CDR3 nucleotides are TGTGCCAGTAGTCAGGGTAGCGGGAGGCTCCAAGAGACCCAGTACTTC.

This chain joins TRBV19 and TRBJ2-5; 8 bases map to TRBD1. Germline V gives CDR1 LNHDA, CDR2 SQIVND (reference sequence). With 5 bases clipped from V and 5 bases from J, the junction kept 7 bases outside the gene matches. CDR3 length: 14 residues. CDR3 region: CASSSQGAWETQYF. DNA of the CDR3: TGTGCCAGTAGTTCTCAGGGGGCCTGGGAGACCCAGTACTTC. Together with reference TRBV19 and TRBJ2-5, the CDR3 gives the full variable domain: DGGITQSPKYLFRKEGQNVTLSCEQNLNHDAMYWYRQDPGQGLRLIYYSQIVNDFQKGDIAEGYSVSREKKESFPLTVTSAQKNPTAFYLCASSSQGAWETQYFGPGTRLLVL.

The rearrangement joins TRBV2 to TRBJ1-6; D unresolved. Germline values: CDR1 SNHLY, CDR2 FYNNEI. The germline V and J ends were trimmed by 1 base and 2 bases, with 6 bases remaining between them. This CDR3 is 15 amino acids long. CDR3 coding DNA: TGTGCCAGCAGTGAAGGCGCTGCCTATAATTCACCCCTCCACTTT. This codes for CASSEGAAYNSPLHF.

The chain is built from TRBV6-2 or TRBV6-3 and TRBJ2-4; a weak D match, TRBD2 (5 bases). Germline lookup yields CDR1 MNHEY and CDR2 SVGEGT. V shed 7 bases and J shed 0 bases, with 19 bases lying between them. The CDR3 has 17 amino acids. CDR3 in amino acids: CASTVGEGSSAKNIQYF. In DNA, the CDR3 is TGTGCCAGCACTGTAGGCGAGGGTTCATCAGCCAAAAACATTCAGTACTTC.

This clonotype was observed at least ten times. J is TRBJ2-2 and V is TRBV6-1; 7 bases are shared with TRBD1. J lost 8 bases, V lost 4 bases, and 4 bases had no gene match. CDR3 length: 13 amino acids. Germline values: CDR1 MNHNS, CDR2 SASEGT. CDR3 in DNA: TGTGCCAGCAGTGTCGACAGGGAAGGGGAGCTGTTTTTT. This sequence encodes CASSVDREGELFF.

In its sample, this clonotype was seen many times. The chain recombines TRBV28 with TRBJ2-5, with D perhaps TRBD1 or TRBD2 (5 bases each). From germline, CDR1 is MDHEN and CDR2 SYDVKM. The CDR3 is made up of 14 amino acids. V was shortened by 5 bases and J by 5 bases, with 15 bases between the two germline ends. CDR3 nucleotide sequence: TGTGCCAGCAGTCCTAGCCTCGGGGCGGAGACCCAGTACTTC. Amino acids: CASSPSLGAETQYF.

This clonotype appeared a few times. The J gene is TRBJ2-2, the V gene TRBV20-1; 11 bases map to TRBD2. The trim removed 6 bases at V and 5 bases at J, leaving 5 bases unmatched. This CDR3 spans 14 amino acids. CDR1 DFQATT and CDR2 SNEGSKA come from the germline V gene (reference sequence). As DNA, the CDR3 is TGCAGTGCAAGACTAGCGGGGTATACCGGGGAGCTGTTTTTT. This codes for CSARLAGYTGELFF.

The chain has TRBV6-2 or TRBV6-3 and TRBJ2-5, with no clear D. The V gene's germline CDR1 is MNHEY and CDR2 SVGEGT. The V end lost 6 bases, the J end lost 4 bases, and 12 bases lay between the germline ends. The CDR3 runs 13 residues. The CDR3 DNA reads as TGTGCCAGCAGCCACCCCCCGGGAGAGACCCAGTACTTC. Its protein is CASSHPPGETQYF.

This clonotype was found many times. The chain uses TRBV12-3 or TRBV12-4 and TRBJ2-2, with TRBD2 as a possible D gene (6 bases). Between the trimmed V and J ends, which lost 3 bases and 7 bases, there was a span of 12 bases. The CDR3 covers 14 residues. CDR3 loop: CASSFSRDSGELFF. DNA for the CDR3: TGTGCCAGCAGTTTTTCGCGGGATAGCGGGGAGCTGTTTTTT.

Many counts were recorded for this clonotype. CDR3 nucleotide sequence: TGTGCCAGCAGCCACCTAGCGGGAGGCGGTTTGGGCACCGGGGAGCTGTTTTTT. It yields the protein CASSHLAGGGLGTGELFF. The V and J genes are TRBV12-3 or TRBV12-4 and TRBJ2-2; 11 bases agree with TRBD2. After removal of 6 bases from V and 4 bases from J, the junction contained 13 bases not matched to a gene. CDR3 length: 18 residues.

This clonotype was observed many times. This CDR3 reads CASSQRMGDDTGELFF. The CDR3 DNA sequence: TGCGCCAGCAGCCAGCGTATGGGGGACGACACCGGGGAGCTGTTTTTT. J is TRBJ2-2 and V is TRBV4-3; D possibly uses TRBD1 or TRBD2 (5 bases each). CDR1 and CDR2 from the germline V gene are LGHNA and YSLEER. V was pared by 3 bases and J by 3 bases, with 14 bases between. The CDR3 runs 16 residues.

This CDR3 is CATSDFQGYTGELFF. DNA of the CDR3: TGTGCCACCAGTGATTTTCAGGGGTACACCGGGGAGCTGTTTTTT. V usage is TRBV24-1 and J usage is TRBJ2-2; tentative D call: TRBD1 (6 bases). The CDR3 length is 15 residues. Germline V gene lookup returns CDR1 KGHDR and CDR2 SFDVKD. V was trimmed by 1 base and J by 3 bases, leaving 8 bases between them.

This clonotype has a handful of counts. The chain employs TRBV9 and TRBJ2-7; possibly TRBD1 for D (5 bases). V was shortened by 0 bases and J by 1 base, with 11 bases between the two germline ends. The germline V gene has CDR1 SGDLS and CDR2 YYNGEE. The CDR3 length is 15 residues. In DNA, the CDR3 is TGTGCCAGCAGCGTAGGAAGGGGTCTTTCCTACGAGCAGTACTTC. It encodes CASSVGRGLSYEQYF.